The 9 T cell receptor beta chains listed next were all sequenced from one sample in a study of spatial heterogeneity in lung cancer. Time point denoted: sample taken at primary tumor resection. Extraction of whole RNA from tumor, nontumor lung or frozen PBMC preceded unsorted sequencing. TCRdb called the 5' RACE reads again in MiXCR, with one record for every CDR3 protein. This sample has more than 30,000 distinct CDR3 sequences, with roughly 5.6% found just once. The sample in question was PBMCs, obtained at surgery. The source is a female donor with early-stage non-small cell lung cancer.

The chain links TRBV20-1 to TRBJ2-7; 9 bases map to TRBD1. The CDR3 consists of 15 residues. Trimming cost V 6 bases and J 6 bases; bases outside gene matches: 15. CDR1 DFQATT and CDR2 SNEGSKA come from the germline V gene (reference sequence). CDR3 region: CSALSPPGTGTEQYF. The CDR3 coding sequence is TGCAGTGCGCTATCCCCCCCCGGGACAGGGACCGAGCAGTACTTC.

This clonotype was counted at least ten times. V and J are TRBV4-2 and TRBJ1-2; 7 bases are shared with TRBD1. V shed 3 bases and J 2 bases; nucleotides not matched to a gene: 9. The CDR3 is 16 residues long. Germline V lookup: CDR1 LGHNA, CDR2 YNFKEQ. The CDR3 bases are TGTGCCAGCAGCCAGGGGGACCAGGGGGAAAACTATGGCTACACCTTC. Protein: CASSQGDQGENYGYTF.

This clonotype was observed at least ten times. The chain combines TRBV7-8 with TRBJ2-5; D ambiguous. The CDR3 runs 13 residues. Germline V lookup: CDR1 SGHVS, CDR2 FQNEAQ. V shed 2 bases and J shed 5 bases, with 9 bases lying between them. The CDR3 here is CASSLLSGETQYF. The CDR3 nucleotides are TGTGCCAGCAGCTTATTGTCCGGGGAGACCCAGTACTTC. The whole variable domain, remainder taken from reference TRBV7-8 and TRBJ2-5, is GAGVSQSPRYKVAKRGQDVALRCDPISGHVSLFWYQQALGQGPEFLTYFQNEAQLDKSGLPSDRFFAERPEGSVSTLKIQRTQQEDSAVYLCASSLLSGETQYFGPGTRLLVL.

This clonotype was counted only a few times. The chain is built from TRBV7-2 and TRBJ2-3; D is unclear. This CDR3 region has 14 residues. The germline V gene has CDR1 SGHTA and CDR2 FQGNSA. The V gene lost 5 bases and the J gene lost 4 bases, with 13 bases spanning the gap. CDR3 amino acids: CASSPDRTSDTQYF. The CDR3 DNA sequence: TGTGCCAGCAGCCCCGATCGCACCTCAGATACGCAGTATTTT.

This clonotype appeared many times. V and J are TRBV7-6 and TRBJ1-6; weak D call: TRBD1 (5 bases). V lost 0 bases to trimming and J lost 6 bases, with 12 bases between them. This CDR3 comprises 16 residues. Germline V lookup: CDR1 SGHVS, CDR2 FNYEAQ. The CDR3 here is CASSLAGPGTNSPLHF. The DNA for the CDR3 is TGTGCCAGCAGCTTAGCGGGGCCGGGGACTAATTCACCCCTCCACTTT.

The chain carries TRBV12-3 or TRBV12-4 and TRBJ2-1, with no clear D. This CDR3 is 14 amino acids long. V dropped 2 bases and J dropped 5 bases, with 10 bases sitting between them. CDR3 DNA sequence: TGTGCCAGCAGTTTACGATTCAGTAACAATGAGCAGTTCTTC. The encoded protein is CASSLRFSNNEQFF.

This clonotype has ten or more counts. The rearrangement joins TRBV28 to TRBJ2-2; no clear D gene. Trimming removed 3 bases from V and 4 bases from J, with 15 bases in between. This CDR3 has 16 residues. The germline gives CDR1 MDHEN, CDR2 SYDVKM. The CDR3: CASSFSPTGGTGELFF. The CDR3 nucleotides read TGTGCCAGCAGTTTTTCCCCCACGGGTGGCACCGGGGAGCTGTTTTTT.

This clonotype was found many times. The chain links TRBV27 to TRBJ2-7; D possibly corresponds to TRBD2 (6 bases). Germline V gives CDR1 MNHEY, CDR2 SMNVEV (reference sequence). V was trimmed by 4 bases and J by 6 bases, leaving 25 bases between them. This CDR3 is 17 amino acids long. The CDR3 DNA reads TGTGCCAGCAGTTCCCCCTTACGGGGGTTCTCGGGCCGCGAGCAGTACTTC. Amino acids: CASSSPLRGFSGREQYF.

The CDR3 reads CASSSNRFYGYTF. CDR3 DNA: TGCGCCAGCAGTTCGAACAGATTCTATGGCTACACCTTC. The chain links TRBV10-1 to TRBJ1-2; D unresolved. Deletions cut 5 bases from V and 4 bases from J, with 11 bases between. CDR1 and CDR2 from the germline V gene are WNHNN and SYGVQD (reference sequence). The CDR3 has 13 residues.